These 29 T cell receptor beta chains originate from one sample sequenced in a study of blood T cell repertoires in COVID-19 (dated by TCRdb to between 2020 and 2021). Libraries came from the immunoSEQ multiplex PCR assay. TCRdb re-hosts the immuneACCESS table, in-frame sequences only. Its copies lack some clones; in the studies checked, an unresolved V gene accounts for under half of them, and the cause for the rest is not known. This sample has about 98,000 clones in its table, and 86% of those were observed once. Clones ranked in the top ten supply 10% to 13% of the sample. The sequencing sample was made of peripheral blood. The receptors shown here come from a man aged 45-65 years with acute or convalescent COVID-19.

The V gene is TRBV5-4, the J gene TRBJ2-5; 8 bases agree with TRBD2. Germline V gene data show CDR1 as SGHNT and CDR2 as YYREEE (reference sequence). The J segment lost 1 base and the V segment lost 1 base, leaving 6 bases of the junction unmatched. The CDR3 is 16 amino acids. The CDR3 is CASSLRSSGSQETQYF. The CDR3, as DNA: TGTGCCAGCAGCTTGCGGTCTAGCGGGTCCCAAGAGACCCAGTACTTC.

The genes are TRBV6-1 and TRBJ2-5; TRBD1 is a possible D gene (6 bases). Germline-derived CDR1 and CDR2 are MNHNS and SASEGT. This CDR3 comprises 13 residues. V lost 2 bases to trimming and J lost 5 bases, with 9 bases between them. In DNA form, the CDR3 reads TGTGCCAGCAGTGAACCGCAGGGGGAGACCCAGTACTTC. Translated, it gives CASSEPQGETQYF.

The chain uses TRBV5-6 and TRBJ1-1, with D possibly being TRBD1 (5 bases). The CDR3 contains 14 residues. Germline V lookup: CDR1 SGHDT, CDR2 YYEEEE. The V end was cut by 1 base, the J end by 4 bases, with 11 bases between. CDR3 nucleotides: TGTGCCAGCAGCTTGCCAGGGTTGGGCACTGAAGCTTTCTTT. It is translated as CASSLPGLGTEAFF.

The V call is TRBV24-1, the J call TRBJ2-1; maybe TRBD1 (6 bases). The V end lost 5 bases, the J end lost 9 bases, and 10 bases lay between the germline ends. In germline, CDR1 is KGHDR, CDR2 SFDVKD. This CDR3 comprises 12 residues. CDR3 in amino acids: CATSVTGGEQFF. The CDR3 DNA reads as TGTGCCACCAGTGTGACAGGCGGTGAGCAGTTCTTC.

This clone was counted only a few times. The chain has TRBV5-1 and TRBJ2-1, with 9 bases aligning to TRBD2. V gave up 5 bases and J gave up 0 bases; unmatched junction bases: 6. CDR3 size: 16 residues. Per the germline V gene, CDR1 is SGHRS and CDR2 is YFSETQ. CDR3 loop: CASSLAGAGSYNEQFF. CDR3 nucleotides: TGCGCCAGCAGTTTAGCGGGAGCGGGCTCCTACAATGAGCAGTTCTTC.

The V gene is TRBV4-1, the J gene TRBJ2-2; 11 nucleotides agree with TRBD2. Germline CDR1 and CDR2: MGHRA and YSYEKL. The CDR3 contains 16 residues. V was clipped by 0 bases and J by 6 bases; unmatched bases: 3. CDR3 loop: CASSQDSGRAAGELFF. The CDR3 nucleotides are TGCGCCAGCAGCCAAGATAGCGGGAGGGCCGCCGGGGAGCTGTTTTTT.

The chain has TRBV11-3 and TRBJ2-1; weak D call: TRBD1 (5 bases). The CDR3 loop spans 16 amino acids. The V gene's germline CDR1 is SGHNT and CDR2 YENEEA. The V end was cut by 5 bases, the J end by 5 bases, with 19 bases between. CDR3 coding DNA: TGTGCCAGCAGCCCAGGGTTGGCTCTTCCAGACAATGAGCAGTTCTTC. It is translated as CASSPGLALPDNEQFF.

The V call is TRBV12-3 or TRBV12-4, the J call TRBJ1-1; D is unresolved. The V end was cut by 7 bases, the J end by 10 bases, with 16 bases between. This CDR3 is 12 amino acids long. The chain's CDR3 is CASTPSSGRAFF. The CDR3 nucleotides are TGTGCCAGCACCCCCTCTTCCGGGAGAGCTTTCTTT.

This chain connects TRBV11-3 to TRBJ1-4; 11 bases agree with TRBD1. Germline V CDR1 and CDR2: SGHNT, YENEEA. Trimming removed 5 bases from V and 0 bases from J; junction bases left unmatched: 5. The CDR3 loop spans 17 amino acids. The CDR3 DNA reads as TGTGCCAGCAGCCAGCCGGGACAGGGGGCAACTAATGAAAAACTGTTTTTT. This codes for CASSQPGQGATNEKLFF. The full variable domain, its missing parts supplied by reference TRBV11-3 and TRBJ1-4, is EAGVVQSPRYKIIEKKQPVAFWCNPISGHNTLYWYLQNLGQGPELLIRYENEEAVDDSQLPKDRFSAERLKGVDSTLKIQPAELGDSAVYLCASSQPGQGATNEKLFFGSGTQLSVL.

The rearrangement uses TRBV4-1 and TRBJ2-7; 11 nucleotides align to TRBD2. This CDR3 is 15 amino acids long. The germline V gene encodes CDR1 MGHRA and CDR2 YSYEKL. The V segment lost 4 bases and the J segment 3 bases; nucleotides outside the gene matches: 5. The CDR3 protein is CASSLGTSGGYEQYF. CDR3 coding DNA: TGCGCCAGCAGCCTTGGGACTAGCGGAGGCTACGAGCAGTACTTC.

Of note for this clone: Relative to the germline gene, one junction end is altered; a read error may explain this. This chain joins TRBV11-2 and TRBJ2-7; possible D gene TRBD1, 5 bases. This CDR3 is built from 12 residues. Germline CDR1 SGHAT, CDR2 FQNNGV. In nucleotides, the CDR3 is TGTGCCAGCAGCTTAGGGTTGGCAGGGCGGTTCTTC. This sequence encodes CASSLGLAGRFF.

This chain uses TRBV18 with TRBJ2-5; TRBD2 matches at 9 bases. V shed 5 bases, J shed 2 bases, and the junction held 6 bases outside the gene matches. The CDR3 spans 15 residues. The germline CDR1 and CDR2 sequences are KGHSH and LQKENI. Written as DNA, the CDR3 is TGTGCCAGCTCAGATTTCCTAGCGGGGCAAGAGACCCAGTACTTC. Its translation is CASSDFLAGQETQYF.

The chain links TRBV21-1 to TRBJ2-7; the D call of TRBD2 is as the table states it, not checked on the DNA. TRBV21-1 is a known pseudogene. The CDR3 length is 16 residues. CDR3 nucleotides: TGTGCCAGCAGCACCCGGCTAGGGACTATTCTTTGCGAGCAGTACTTC. Protein sequence: CASSTRLGTILCEQYF.

This chain connects TRBV6-5 to TRBJ1-1; 7 nucleotides align to TRBD1. Per the germline V gene, CDR1 is MNHEY and CDR2 is SVGAGI. This CDR3 region has 14 residues. V lost 2 bases to trimming and J lost 9 bases; unmatched junction nucleotides: 9. For the CDR3, the DNA is TGTGCCAGCAGTTACGAGCGGACAGGCGGCCAAGCTTTCTTT. This codes for CASSYERTGGQAFF.

V and J are TRBV7-9 and TRBJ1-2, with D possibly matching TRBD1 (6 bases). V lost 7 bases and J lost 6, with 21 bases in between. Germline loops: CDR1 SEHNR, CDR2 FQNEAQ (reference sequence). CDR3 length equals 15 residues. CDR3 region: CASTQTPPRDNGYTF. CDR3 nucleotide sequence: TGTGCCAGCACCCAAACCCCCCCCCGGGACAATGGCTACACCTTC.

This clone was seen a single time. This sequence may be a read error, since a much larger clone differs from it by one base. The chain has TRBV4-1 and TRBJ2-7, with TRBD1 matching 7 bases. CDR1 and CDR2 (germline): MGHRA, YSYEKL. CDR3 length: 13 residues. After removal of 4 bases from V and 2 bases from J, the junction contained 2 bases not matched to a gene. Written as DNA, the CDR3 is TGCGCCAGCAGCCTGGACAGGACCTACGAGCAGTACTTC. Translation: CASSLDRTYEQYF.

The chain couples TRBV19 to TRBJ1-2; D is undetermined. This CDR3 is built from 14 residues. V lost 4 bases to trimming and J lost 2 bases, with 11 bases between them. CDR1 and CDR2 from the germline V gene are LNHDA and SQIVND (reference sequence). DNA for the CDR3: TGTGCCAGTAGTAAGCCGTCCATCAACTATGGCTACACCTTC. Its protein is CASSKPSINYGYTF.

This clone was recorded a few times. The chain links TRBV10-1 to TRBJ2-2; the D gene is possibly TRBD2 (5 bases). V was cut by 6 bases and J by 8 bases, with 13 bases left in between. The CDR3 is 13 amino acids. CDR1 WNHNN and CDR2 SYGVQD come from the germline V gene (reference sequence). In nucleotides, the CDR3 is TGCGCCAGCAGCGGAGAGGGTTGGGGGGAGCTGTTTTTT. It encodes CASSGEGWGELFF.

This clone was detected once. The V and J genes are TRBV5-5 and TRBJ2-5; a weak D match, TRBD2 (7 bases). The length of the CDR3 is 18 residues. V shed 0 bases and J shed 0 bases, with 18 bases lying between them. Germline CDR1 is SGHKS and CDR2 is YYEKEE (reference sequence). The DNA of the CDR3 is TGTGCCAGCAGCTTGGGGGCCTCCCGGGGGGCGGACCAAGAGACCCAGTACTTC. This gives the protein CASSLGASRGADQETQYF.

This chain joins TRBV11-1 and TRBJ2-2, with 8 positions matching TRBD1. Looked up from germline, CDR1 is SGHAT and CDR2 is FQDESV (reference sequence). V was clipped by 5 bases and J by 0 bases; unmatched bases: 2. This CDR3 is 15 amino acids long. CDR3 loop: CASSRQGSNTGELFF. The DNA of the CDR3 is TGTGCCAGCAGCCGACAGGGGTCGAACACCGGGGAGCTGTTTTTT.

The chain has TRBV4-1 and TRBJ2-7; tentative D call: TRBD1 (5 bases). Germline CDR1 reads MGHRA; CDR2 reads YSYEKL. This CDR3 has 15 residues. V dropped 0 bases and J dropped 0 bases, with 9 bases sitting between them. The CDR3 region is CASSQEDRSSYEQYF. The CDR3 coding sequence is TGCGCCAGCAGCCAAGAAGACAGAAGCTCCTACGAGCAGTACTTC.

This chain links TRBV9 with TRBJ2-1, with 8 nucleotides matching TRBD2. The CDR3 length is 12 residues. Germline lookup yields CDR1 SGDLS and CDR2 YYNGEE. Germline trimming cut 3 bases from V and 9 bases from J; bases unmatched to any gene: 2. CDR3 coding DNA: TGTGCCAGCAGCGCCGGGGGGGCTGAGCAGTTCTTC. Protein product: CASSAGGAEQFF.

This CDR3 reads CASSLGGTNEKLFF. The CDR3 DNA sequence: TGTGCCAGCAGCTTGGGGGGAACTAATGAAAAACTGTTTTTT. The chain links TRBV7-9 to TRBJ1-4, with a possible D match to TRBD1 (5 bases). The germline V gene has CDR1 SEHNR and CDR2 FQNEAQ (reference sequence). V lost 3 bases and J lost 1, with 6 bases in between. This CDR3 has 14 amino acids.

The chain recombines TRBV5-1 with TRBJ2-5; TRBD2 matches at 14 bases. Germline values: CDR1 SGHRS, CDR2 YFSETQ. CDR3 length equals 15 residues. V shed 4 bases and J 1 base; nucleotides not matched to a gene: 0. The CDR3 nucleotides read TGCGCCAGCAGCGGGACTAGCGGGAGCCAAGAGACCCAGTACTTC. This sequence encodes CASSGTSGSQETQYF.

This chain links TRBV5-1 with TRBJ2-5, with D perhaps matching TRBD2 (6 bases). Trimming took 1 base from V and 5 from J, leaving 12 bases between them. The CDR3 covers 14 residues. Germline V gene data show CDR1 as SGHRS and CDR2 as YFSETQ. The CDR3 nucleotides read TGCGCCAGCAGCTTGTTGAGTAGCGGCGAGACCCAGTACTTC. The encoded protein is CASSLLSSGETQYF.

The chain has TRBV4-2 and TRBJ2-5; the D is unclear. The CDR3 spans 15 residues. CDR1 and CDR2 (germline): LGHNA, YNFKEQ. Deletions cut 0 bases from V and 0 bases from J, with 8 bases between. This CDR3 is CASSQDLTNQETQYF. CDR3 coding DNA: TGTGCCAGCAGCCAAGATCTTACAAACCAAGAGACCCAGTACTTC.

The rearrangement joins TRBV9 to TRBJ2-5, with a possible D match to TRBD2 (6 bases). With 0 bases removed from V and 2 bases from J, the gap between germline ends came to 11 bases. The CDR3 sequence is 15 residues long. Germline CDR1 and CDR2: SGDLS and YYNGEE. This chain's CDR3 is CASSVGSAGQETQYF. In nucleotides, the CDR3 is TGTGCCAGCAGCGTAGGAAGCGCGGGGCAAGAGACCCAGTACTTC.

This chain links TRBV6-4 with TRBJ1-2; D is possibly TRBD1 (6 bases). V was pared by 8 bases and J by 6 bases, with 22 bases between. The germline CDR1 and CDR2 sequences are MRHNA and SNTAGT. The CDR3 runs to 15 residues. CDR3 sequence: CASGTFSGVWDGYTF. CDR3 nucleotides: TGTGCCAGCGGAACCTTTTCAGGGGTATGGGATGGCTACACCTTC.

V gene TRBV5-4 combines with J gene TRBJ2-7; tentative D call: TRBD2 (6 bases). The V end lost 4 bases, the J end lost 4 bases, and 15 bases lay between the germline ends. This CDR3 has 14 amino acids. Germline V lookup: CDR1 SGHNT, CDR2 YYREEE (reference sequence). The CDR3 spells CASSNGLSNYEQYF. The CDR3, as DNA: TGTGCCAGCAGCAACGGACTATCGAATTACGAGCAGTACTTC.